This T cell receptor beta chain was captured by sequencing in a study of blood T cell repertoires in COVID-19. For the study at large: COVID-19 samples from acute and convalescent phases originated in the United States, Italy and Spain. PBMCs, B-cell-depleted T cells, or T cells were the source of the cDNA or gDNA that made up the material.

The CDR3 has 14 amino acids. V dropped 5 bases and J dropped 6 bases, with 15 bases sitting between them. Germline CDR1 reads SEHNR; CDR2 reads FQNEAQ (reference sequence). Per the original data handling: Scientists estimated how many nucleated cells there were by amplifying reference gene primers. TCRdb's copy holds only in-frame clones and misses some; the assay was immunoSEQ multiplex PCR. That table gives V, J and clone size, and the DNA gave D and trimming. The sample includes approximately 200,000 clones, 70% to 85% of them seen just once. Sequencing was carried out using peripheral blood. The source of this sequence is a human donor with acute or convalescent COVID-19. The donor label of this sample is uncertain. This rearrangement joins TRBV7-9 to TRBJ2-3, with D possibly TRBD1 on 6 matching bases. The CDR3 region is CASSPSGAGDTQYF. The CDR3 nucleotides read TGTGCCAGCAGCCCCTCAGGGGCAGGTGATACGCAGTATTTT.